The sequence of this TCR beta chain was determined in a study of metastatic and nonmetastatic thyroid tumors. Patients underwent thyroid surgery, and none had received any treatment before it. V lost 5 bases, J lost 4 bases, and 7 bases stayed unmatched. Looked up from germline, CDR1 is SGHTA and CDR2 is FQGTGA. This CDR3 contains 15 residues. TCRdb recomputed clones from the PCR reads via MiXCR. Here the sample spans 9,500 to 12,000 clones, 27% being singletons. The receptor's source is a male donor with papillary thyroid cancer or a benign thyroid nodule (not recorded which). Some clones in this sample may be carry-over from other donors' samples. The chain joins TRBV7-3 to TRBJ2-1; TRBD1 matches 8 bases. Sequenced material: adjacent normal tissue. The CDR3 DNA follows: TGTGCCAGCAGCCTCCGACAGGGGATTTACAATGAGCAGTTCTTC. Amino acids: CASSLRQGIYNEQFF.